What follows are 27 T cell receptor beta chains derived from one specimen sequenced in a study of blood T cell repertoires in COVID-19. Sequencing used immunoSEQ multiplex PCR; TCRdb keeps in-frame clones, though not all of them. The sample shows about 170,000 clones, 82% of them seen only once. The sequenced sample was peripheral blood. The receptors stem from an elderly woman with active or convalescent COVID-19.

The chain uses TRBV15 and TRBJ2-1; 11 bases align to TRBD2. Germline V gene data show CDR1 as LNHNV and CDR2 as YYDKDF (reference sequence). Trimming took 3 bases from V and 5 from J; bases not matched to a gene: 9. The CDR3 contains 17 residues. Written as DNA, the CDR3 is TGTGCCACCAGCAGGGTAGCGGGAGGGCTAATCGACAATGAGCAGTTCTTC. Protein: CATSRVAGGLIDNEQFF.

J is TRBJ2-7 and V is TRBV7-8, with D unresolved. Trimming removed 0 bases from V and 2 bases from J, with 8 bases in between. The CDR3 has 14 residues. CDR1 and CDR2 from the germline V gene are SGHVS and FQNEAQ. The CDR3 coding sequence is TGTGCCAGCAGCTTAGCGAGGTTTACCTACGAGCAGTACTTC. This encodes CASSLARFTYEQYF.

V gene TRBV7-9 combines with J gene TRBJ2-7; TRBD2 matches at 7 bases. The CDR3 runs 15 residues. With 6 bases clipped from V and 6 bases from J, the junction kept 14 bases outside the gene matches. The V gene's germline CDR1 is SEHNR and CDR2 FQNEAQ (reference sequence). The CDR3 sequence is CASSRRLAGAGEQYF. The DNA of the CDR3 is TGTGCCAGCAGTCGCAGACTAGCAGGAGCTGGCGAGCAGTACTTC. Looking up the rest from reference TRBV7-9 and TRBJ2-7 gives the full variable domain: DTGVSQNPRHKITKRGQNVTFRCDPISEHNRLYWYRQTLGQGPEFLTYFQNEAQLEKSRLLSDRFSAERPKGSFSTLEIQRTEQGDSAMYLCASSRRLAGAGEQYFGPGTRLTVT.

This chain links TRBV7-3 with TRBJ2-1; maybe TRBD2 (6 bases). Trimming stripped 5 bases from V and 0 bases from J, with 11 bases between. The CDR3 extends over 15 amino acids. Germline lookup yields CDR1 SGHTA and CDR2 FQGTGA. The CDR3 protein is CASSGGWSSYNEQFF. For the CDR3, the DNA is TGTGCCAGCAGCGGAGGGTGGAGCTCCTACAATGAGCAGTTCTTC.

The chain is built from TRBV6-5 and TRBJ2-3; tentatively, D is TRBD1 (5 bases). The germline V and J ends were trimmed by 2 bases and 4 bases, with 16 bases remaining between them. Germline CDR1 and CDR2: MNHEY and SVGAGI. The CDR3 runs to 16 residues. CDR3 residues: CASSYAGPRGADTQYF. The CDR3 DNA is TGTGCCAGCAGTTACGCCGGACCAAGGGGCGCAGATACGCAGTATTTT.

J is TRBJ1-4 and V is TRBV18; tentatively, D is TRBD1 (5 bases). V dropped 3 bases and J dropped 6 bases, with 14 bases sitting between them. The CDR3 runs 15 residues. Germline V gene lookup returns CDR1 KGHSH and CDR2 LQKENI. The DNA of the CDR3 is TGTGCCAGCTCACCCTCTGCGGGGGACGATGAAAAACTGTTTTTT. It is translated as CASSPSAGDDEKLFF.

J is TRBJ2-7 and V is TRBV25-1; TRBD2 might be the D (5 bases). CDR1 and CDR2 (germline): MGHDK, SYGVNS. Trimming pared 2 bases from V and 3 bases from J, leaving 20 bases between. The CDR3 consists of 17 residues. CDR3 DNA sequence: TGTGCCAGCAGTGAAAGGAGGCTTACAACGGATATCTACGAGCAGTACTTC. It specifies CASSERRLTTDIYEQYF.

This clone was counted only a few times. This rearrangement joins TRBV24-1 to TRBJ2-2; weak D call: TRBD2 (5 bases). The CDR3 loop spans 14 amino acids. V lost 1 base and J 6 bases, leaving 8 bases between the germline ends. Germline values: CDR1 KGHDR, CDR2 SFDVKD. CDR3 amino acids: CATSDFAGAGELFF. As DNA, the CDR3 is TGTGCCACCAGTGATTTTGCCGGGGCCGGGGAGCTGTTTTTT.

The chain is built from TRBV20-1 and TRBJ2-5; D is unclear. Trimming left V 3 bases short and J 5 bases short, with 10 bases between. This CDR3 has 12 residues. CDR1 and CDR2 (germline): DFQATT, SNEGSKA (reference sequence). The CDR3 nucleotides are TGCAGTGCTAGTCGTAGCTCCGAGACCCAGTACTTC. Translated, it gives CSASRSSETQYF.

In its sample, this clone was seen once. The genes are TRBV30 and TRBJ2-2; D possibly corresponds to TRBD2 (6 bases). Germline V gives CDR1 GTSNPN, CDR2 SVGIG (reference sequence). Trimming left V 3 bases short and J 3 bases short, with 11 bases between. The CDR3 has 14 amino acids. The CDR3 region has the DNA TGTGCCTGGAGGGGGGGACCAGACACCGGGGAGCTGTTTTTT. Its translation is CAWRGGPDTGELFF. Drawing the rest from reference TRBV30 and TRBJ2-2, the complete variable domain is SQTIHQWPATLVQPVGSPLSLECTVEGTSNPNLYWYRQAAGRGLQLLFYSVGIGQISSEVPQNLSASRPQDRQFILSSKKLLLSDSGFYLCAWRGGPDTGELFFGEGSRLTVL.

This chain connects TRBV6-1 to TRBJ2-3; 8 bases align to TRBD2. CDR3 length: 16 residues. Germline CDR1 reads MNHNS; CDR2 reads SASEGT. The trim removed 1 base at V and 1 base at J, leaving 4 bases unmatched. The CDR3 sequence is CASSEESSGGTDTQYF. The CDR3 coding sequence is TGTGCCAGCAGTGAAGAGAGTAGCGGGGGCACAGATACGCAGTATTTT.

The rearrangement uses TRBV9 and TRBJ1-4; 7 bases match TRBD1. CDR3 length equals 16 residues. The germline V gene has CDR1 SGDLS and CDR2 YYNGEE. Trimming removed 7 bases from V and 4 bases from J; junction bases left unmatched: 13. CDR3 nucleotides: TGTGCCAGCTCAACAGGGGACAATAGAGATAATGAAAAACTGTTTTTT. It is translated as CASSTGDNRDNEKLFF.

The rearrangement uses TRBV6-1 and TRBJ2-4; D might be TRBD1 (6 bases). V lost 1 base and J 5 bases, leaving 18 bases between the germline ends. The CDR3 covers 17 residues. CDR1 is MNHNS, CDR2 SASEGT, per germline. The CDR3 spells CASSEGGWGRGENIQYF. The CDR3 DNA is TGTGCCAGCAGTGAAGGTGGGTGGGGGCGCGGCGAAAACATTCAGTACTTC.

This clone was seen once. This sequence joins TRBV5-5 and TRBJ1-4; no clear D. CDR1 is SGHKS and CDR2 is YYEKEE in the germline V gene (reference sequence). The CDR3 contains 16 residues. With 0 bases removed from V and 7 bases from J, the gap between germline ends came to 16 bases. The CDR3 reads CASSLGASTSGEKLFF. Here the CDR3 DNA reads TGTGCCAGCAGCTTGGGTGCGTCAACAAGCGGTGAAAAACTGTTTTTT.

The genes are TRBV15 and TRBJ1-2; TRBD1 agrees at 8 bases. V was clipped by 4 bases and J by 5 bases; unmatched bases: 9. The germline gives CDR1 LNHNV, CDR2 YYDKDF (reference sequence). The CDR3 runs 15 residues. The CDR3 region has the DNA TGTGCCACCAGCAACGGACAGGGAGGGGAATATGGCTACACCTTC. Its protein product is CATSNGQGGEYGYTF. Based on the CDR3 plus reference TRBV15 and TRBJ1-2, the full variable domain is DAMVIQNPRYQVTQFGKPVTLSCSQTLNHNVMYWYQQKSSQAPKLLFHYYDKDFNNEADTPDNFQSRRPNTSFCFLDIRSPGLGDTAMYLCATSNGQGGEYGYTFGSGTRLTVV.

This chain joins TRBV6-1 and TRBJ2-7; 10 bases match TRBD2. Losses at the gene ends were 0 bases for V and 6 bases for J; bases not matched to a gene: 5. Germline V CDR1 and CDR2: MNHNS, SASEGT. This CDR3 has 15 amino acids. CDR3 in amino acids: CASSEAVAGGIEQYF. The CDR3 bases are TGTGCCAGCAGTGAAGCGGTAGCGGGAGGTATCGAGCAGTACTTC.

Only one count was recorded for this clone. The V and J genes are TRBV5-1 and TRBJ1-5; D unresolved. Per germline, CDR1 SGHRS and CDR2 YFSETQ. The ends were cut back, 2 bases at V and 2 bases at J, with 11 bases in the middle. There are 15 residues in the CDR3. The CDR3 DNA follows: TGCGCCAGCAGCTTTGGAGTTGGAGGCAATCAGCCCCAGCATTTT. This sequence encodes CASSFGVGGNQPQHF.

This clone occurred a few times. The chain joins TRBV6-5 to TRBJ1-2; D remains ambiguous. The germline V and J ends were trimmed by 7 bases and 5 bases, with 20 bases remaining between them. Germline V lookup: CDR1 MNHEY, CDR2 SVGAGI. This CDR3 spans 15 amino acids. CDR3 sequence reads: CASTRNLRLIYGYTF. CDR3 DNA sequence: TGTGCCAGCACTAGGAACCTCAGACTCATTTATGGCTACACCTTC.

V is TRBV23-1 and J is TRBJ1-6; no reliable D call. TRBV23-1 is classed as an ORF, of uncertain function. The CDR3 spans 14 residues. V dropped 0 bases and J dropped 17 bases, with 17 bases sitting between them. The CDR3 region is CASSQSEAGLTVHF. CDR3 DNA sequence: TGCGCCAGCAGTCAATCGGAGGCCGGGCTCACCGTCCACTTT.

The rearrangement links TRBV19 to TRBJ1-2; 12 nucleotides agree with TRBD1. In germline, CDR1 is LNHDA, CDR2 SQIVND (reference sequence). The CDR3 runs to 17 residues. V lost 3 bases, J lost 4 bases, and 9 bases stayed unmatched. The CDR3 coding sequence is TGTGCCAGTAGTATGAAGGGACAGGGGGCTTTTGGCTATGGCTACACCTTC. This translates into CASSMKGQGAFGYGYTF.

This clone occurred a few times. The CDR3 loop reads CASSERSGTSYNEQFF. Here the CDR3 DNA reads TGTGCCAGCAGTGAACGAAGCGGGACGTCATACAATGAGCAGTTCTTC. The chain has TRBV25-1 and TRBJ2-1, with 7 bases that match TRBD2. This CDR3 comprises 16 residues. Unmatched junction bases numbered 8, after V lost 2 bases and J lost 4 bases. Germline values: CDR1 MGHDK, CDR2 SYGVNS.

V gene TRBV2 combines with J gene TRBJ2-1; 11 bases match TRBD2. The CDR3 totals 15 residues. CDR1 is SNHLY and CDR2 is FYNNEI in the germline V gene. Trimming at V came to 3 bases and at J to 8 bases, leaving 6 bases not matched to a gene. CDR3 DNA: TGTGCCAGCAGTGACCTAGCGGGAGGTTACTATGAGCAGTTCTTC. This translates into CASSDLAGGYYEQFF.

The gene calls are TRBV28 and TRBJ2-1; a weak D match, TRBD2 (5 bases). Germline V gene data show CDR1 as MDHEN and CDR2 as SYDVKM. Trimming left V 2 bases short and J 5 bases short, with 16 bases between. This CDR3 is 16 amino acids long. DNA for the CDR3: TGTGCCAGCAGTTTACGGGGTTGGAGGCCAGACAATGAGCAGTTCTTC. This translates into CASSLRGWRPDNEQFF.

The chain links TRBV20-1 to TRBJ2-7; the D gene is possibly TRBD2 (10 bases). The CDR3 has 18 residues. Germline V gene data show CDR1 as DFQATT and CDR2 as SNEGSKA (reference sequence). Trimming removed 3 bases from V and 6 bases from J, with 30 bases in between. CDR3 amino acids: CSASGGQGGSGRWREQYF. CDR3 in DNA: TGCAGTGCTAGTGGGGGACAGGGCGGTAGCGGGAGGTGGCGCGAGCAGTACTTC.

The V call is TRBV5-1, the J call TRBJ1-6; D is possibly TRBD1 (6 bases). The germline gives CDR1 SGHRS, CDR2 YFSETQ. The V end lost 4 bases, the J end lost 7 bases, and 24 bases lay between the germline ends. The CDR3 contains 18 residues. CDR3 in amino acids: CASSPNQGHTIRNSPLHF. The CDR3 DNA reads as TGCGCCAGCAGCCCGAATCAGGGACACACGATTAGGAATTCACCCCTCCACTTT.

V is TRBV19 and J is TRBJ1-1; no clear D gene. The CDR3 is made up of 12 amino acids. Trimming took off 6 bases at V and 5 bases at J, with 10 bases between the two ends. Germline loops: CDR1 LNHDA, CDR2 SQIVND (reference sequence). Here the CDR3 reads CASRSTWTEAFF. Here the CDR3 DNA reads TGTGCCAGTAGAAGCACCTGGACTGAAGCTTTCTTT.

This chain joins TRBV5-1 and TRBJ2-7; weak D call: TRBD1 (6 bases). Per germline, CDR1 SGHRS and CDR2 YFSETQ. The CDR3 extends over 14 amino acids. Trimming pared 0 bases from V and 2 bases from J, leaving 9 bases between. DNA for the CDR3: TGCGCCAGCAGCTTGGCAGGACAGACCTACGAGCAGTACTTC. It encodes CASSLAGQTYEQYF.